Shown below are 8 T cell receptor beta chains from a single sample sequenced in a study of CD4 and CD8 cells across lung adenocarcinoma regions. TCRdb reprocessed the PCR reads with MiXCR, giving one entry per CDR3 protein. The table has thousands of distinct CDR3 sequences, approximately 63% seen once. Sequenced input: CD4+ T cells from the margin of a lung tumor. All receptors come from a male donor with lung adenocarcinoma. The CD4 and CD8 labels of this study may be unreliable.

The chain uses TRBV6-1 and TRBJ2-1, with D unresolved. This CDR3 region has 11 residues. CDR1 is MNHNS, CDR2 SASEGT, per germline. V was shortened by 4 bases and J by 12 bases, with 10 bases between the two germline ends. The CDR3 protein is CASSADMLQFF. The CDR3 nucleotides read TGTGCCAGCAGTGCTGACATGCTGCAGTTCTTC.

This clonotype ranks as large (0.1 to 1%). J is TRBJ1-1 and V is TRBV10-2; no clear D gene. Germline CDR1 is WSHSY and CDR2 is SAAADI. The length of the CDR3 is 13 residues. V lost 0 bases and J 11 bases, leaving 13 bases between the germline ends. The CDR3 region is CASSESVGKAAFF. CDR3 DNA: TGCGCCAGCAGTGAGTCCGTGGGGAAAGCGGCTTTCTTT.

The J gene is TRBJ2-3, the V gene TRBV27, with D maybe TRBD2 (7 bases). Deletions cut 2 bases from V and 4 bases from J, with 16 bases between. The CDR3 spans 16 residues. The germline V gene encodes CDR1 MNHEY and CDR2 SMNVEV (reference sequence). The CDR3 region has the DNA TGTGCCAGCAGTTTAAACGGGGGGCTCGGGGCAGATACGCAGTATTTT. Residues: CASSLNGGLGADTQYF.

This sequence joins TRBV7-2 and TRBJ2-1; D is ambiguous. The tail of the sequence fits TRBJ2-7 better, so the J call may be wrong. Germline CDR1 reads SGHTA; CDR2 reads FQGNSA. The CDR3 consists of 14 residues. This CDR3 is CASSFWGESYEQYF. CDR3 in DNA: TGTGCCAGCAGCTTCTGGGGTGAGTCCTACGAGCAGTACTTC.

The chain links TRBV6-1 to TRBJ2-5; D is perhaps TRBD2 (5 bases). Looked up from germline, CDR1 is MNHNS and CDR2 is SASEGT. The germline V and J ends were trimmed by 7 bases and 4 bases, with 16 bases remaining between them. The CDR3 runs to 14 residues. CDR3: CASIVYGVSETQYF. CDR3 bases: TGTGCCAGCATAGTGTACGGGGTGTCAGAGACCCAGTACTTC.

The chain is built from TRBV6-5 and TRBJ2-3; weak D call: TRBD2 (6 bases). CDR1 MNHEY and CDR2 SVGAGI come from the germline V gene. The CDR3 consists of 17 residues. With 4 bases removed from V and 5 bases from J, the gap between germline ends came to 22 bases. The CDR3 nucleotides read TGTGCCAGCAGTTGGGCGGGGCTAGAGGCTAACCAAGATACGCAGTATTTT. It translates to CASSWAGLEANQDTQYF.

In its sample, this clonotype was seen once. The chain couples TRBV9 to TRBJ2-5; D is tentatively TRBD1 or TRBD2 (6 bases each). The V gene lost 5 bases and the J gene lost 4 bases, with 21 bases spanning the gap. Germline values: CDR1 SGDLS, CDR2 YYNGEE. The CDR3 loop spans 16 amino acids. CDR3 in DNA: TGTGCCAGCAGGGGGGGTGGGGGCCGGGGCACAGAGACCCAGTACTTC. This translates into CASRGGGGRGTETQYF. The entire variable domain, with the rest obtained from reference TRBV9 and TRBJ2-5, is as follows: DSGVTQTPKHLITATGQRVTLRCSPRSGDLSVYWYQQSLDQGLQFLIQYYNGEERAKGNILERFSAQQFPDLHSELNLSSLELGDSALYFCASRGGGGRGTETQYFGPGTRLLVL.

The chain employs TRBV6-1 and TRBJ2-5, with 7 bases fitting TRBD2. The assigned J gene may be wrong: the sequence end matches TRBJ2-7 better. Per the germline V gene, CDR1 is MNHNS and CDR2 is SASEGT. CDR3 length: 14 amino acids. In DNA, the CDR3 is TGTGCCAGCAGCCCCGGGACTACCGAGGTCGAGCAGTACTTC. It codes for CASSPGTTEVEQYF.